One T cell receptor (beta chain) is described in this entry. Its antigen is still unknown. The record originates from a study of blood T cells in healthy people across ages. Points from the study as a whole: Among T cells, TCR beta diversity per million cells dropped roughly linearly as age rose. Among long-lived donors, naive CD4+ cells were more numerous and diversity higher than in aged donors.

CDR3 length: 16 amino acids. Trimming removed 4 bases from V and 2 bases from J; junction bases left unmatched: 8. It was with a sample-barcoded 5' primer and a J-beta primer mix that a second PCR of about 6 to 11 cycles was run. TCRdb called the 5' RACE reads again in MiXCR, with one record for every CDR3 protein. The table lists about a million distinct CDR3 sequences, roughly half of them singletons. The receptor's source is a woman aged 55-69 years in good health. The V and J genes are TRBV23-1 and TRBJ2-3, with 8 bases fitting TRBD2. TRBV23-1 is designated an ORF whose function remains uncertain. Sequencing used blood. CDR3 in DNA: TGCGCCAGCAGTCGTACTAGCGGAGATTACACAGATACGCAGTATTTT. Protein: CASSRTSGDYTDTQYF.